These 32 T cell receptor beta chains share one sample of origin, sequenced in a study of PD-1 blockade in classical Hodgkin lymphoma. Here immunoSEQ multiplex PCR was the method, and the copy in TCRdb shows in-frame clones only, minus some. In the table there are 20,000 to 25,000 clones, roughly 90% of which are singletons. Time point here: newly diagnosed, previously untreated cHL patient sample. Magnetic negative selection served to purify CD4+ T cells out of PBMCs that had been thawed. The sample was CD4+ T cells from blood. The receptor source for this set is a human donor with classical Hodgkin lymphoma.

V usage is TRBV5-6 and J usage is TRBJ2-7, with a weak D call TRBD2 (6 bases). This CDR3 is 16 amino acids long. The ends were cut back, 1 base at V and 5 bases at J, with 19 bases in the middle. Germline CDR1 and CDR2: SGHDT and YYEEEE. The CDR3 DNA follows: TGTGCCAGCAGCTTGACGACGGACTATACAGCGGACGAGCAGTACTTC. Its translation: CASSLTTDYTADEQYF.

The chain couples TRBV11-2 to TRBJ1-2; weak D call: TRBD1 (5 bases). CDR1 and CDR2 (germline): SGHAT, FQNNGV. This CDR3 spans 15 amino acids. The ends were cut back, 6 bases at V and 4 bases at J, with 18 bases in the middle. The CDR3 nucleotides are TGTGCCAGCAGGGCTCCGGGGCGGTATGCCTATGGCTACACCTTC. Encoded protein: CASRAPGRYAYGYTF.

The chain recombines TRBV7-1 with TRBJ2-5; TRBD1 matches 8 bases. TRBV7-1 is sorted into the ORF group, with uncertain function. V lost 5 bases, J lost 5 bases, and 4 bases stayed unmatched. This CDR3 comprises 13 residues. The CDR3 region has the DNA TGTGCCAGCAGCAGCAGGGGGCCGGAGACCCAGTACTTC. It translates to CASSSRGPETQYF.

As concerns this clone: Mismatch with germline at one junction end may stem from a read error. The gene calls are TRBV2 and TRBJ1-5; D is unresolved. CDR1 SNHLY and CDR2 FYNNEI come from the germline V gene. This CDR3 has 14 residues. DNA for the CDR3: TGTGCCAGCAGCGAAGAGACTGGCGGTCAGCCCCAGCATTTT. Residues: CASSEETGGQPQHF.

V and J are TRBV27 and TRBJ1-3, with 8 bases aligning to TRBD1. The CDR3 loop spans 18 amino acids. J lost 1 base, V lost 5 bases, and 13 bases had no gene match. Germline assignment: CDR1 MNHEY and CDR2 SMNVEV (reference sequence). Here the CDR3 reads CASSLHPPTGGSGNTIYF. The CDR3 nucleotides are TGTGCCAGCAGTCTCCATCCCCCCACAGGGGGGTCTGGAAACACCATATATTTT.

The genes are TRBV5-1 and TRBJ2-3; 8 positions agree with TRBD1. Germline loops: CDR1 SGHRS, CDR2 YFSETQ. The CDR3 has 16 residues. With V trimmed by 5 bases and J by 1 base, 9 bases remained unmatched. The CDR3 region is CASSGGTGVGTDTQYF. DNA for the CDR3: TGCGCCAGCAGTGGCGGGACAGGTGTTGGCACAGATACGCAGTATTTT.

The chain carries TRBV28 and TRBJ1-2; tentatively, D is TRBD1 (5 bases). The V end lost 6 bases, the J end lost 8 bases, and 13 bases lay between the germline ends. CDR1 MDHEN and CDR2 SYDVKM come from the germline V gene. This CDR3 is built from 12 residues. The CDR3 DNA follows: TGTGCCAGCAGGGCTCAGGGTGGCGGCTACACCTTC. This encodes CASRAQGGGYTF.

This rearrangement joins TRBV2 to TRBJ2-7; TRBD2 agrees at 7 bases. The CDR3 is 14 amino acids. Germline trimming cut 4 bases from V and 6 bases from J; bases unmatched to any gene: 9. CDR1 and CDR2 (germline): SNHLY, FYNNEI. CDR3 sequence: CASSAWGGRVEQYF. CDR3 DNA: TGTGCCAGCAGTGCGTGGGGGGGTCGGGTCGAGCAGTACTTC.

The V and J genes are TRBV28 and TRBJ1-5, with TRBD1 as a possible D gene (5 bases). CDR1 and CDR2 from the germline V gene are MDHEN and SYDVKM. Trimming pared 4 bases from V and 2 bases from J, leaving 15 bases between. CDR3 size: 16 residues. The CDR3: CASSSPQGLGNQPQHF. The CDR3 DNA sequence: TGTGCCAGCAGTTCCCCCCAGGGACTGGGCAATCAGCCCCAGCATTTT.

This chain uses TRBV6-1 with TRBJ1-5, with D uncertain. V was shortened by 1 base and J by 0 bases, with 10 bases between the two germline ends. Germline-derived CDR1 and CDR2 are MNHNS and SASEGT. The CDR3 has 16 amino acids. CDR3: CASSEGVKYSNQPQHF. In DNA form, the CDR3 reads TGTGCCAGCAGTGAAGGGGTCAAGTATAGCAATCAGCCCCAGCATTTT.

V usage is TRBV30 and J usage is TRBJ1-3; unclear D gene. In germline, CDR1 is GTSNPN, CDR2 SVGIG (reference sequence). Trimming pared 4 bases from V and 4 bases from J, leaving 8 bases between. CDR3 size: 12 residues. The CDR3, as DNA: TGTGCCTGGAATAGGCAGGGAAACACCATATATTTT. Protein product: CAWNRQGNTIYF.

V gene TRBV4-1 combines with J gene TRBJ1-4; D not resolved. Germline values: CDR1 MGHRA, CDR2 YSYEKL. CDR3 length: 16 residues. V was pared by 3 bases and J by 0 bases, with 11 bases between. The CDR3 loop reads CASSHPTFATNEKLFF. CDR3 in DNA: TGCGCCAGCAGCCATCCGACATTTGCAACTAATGAAAAACTGTTTTTT.

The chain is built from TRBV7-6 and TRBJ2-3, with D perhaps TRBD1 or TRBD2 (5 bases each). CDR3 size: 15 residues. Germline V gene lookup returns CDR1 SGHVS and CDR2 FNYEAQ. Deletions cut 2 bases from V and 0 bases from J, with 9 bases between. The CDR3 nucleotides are TGTGCCAGCAGCTTATCGGGACGGAGCACAGATACGCAGTATTTT. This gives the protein CASSLSGRSTDTQYF.

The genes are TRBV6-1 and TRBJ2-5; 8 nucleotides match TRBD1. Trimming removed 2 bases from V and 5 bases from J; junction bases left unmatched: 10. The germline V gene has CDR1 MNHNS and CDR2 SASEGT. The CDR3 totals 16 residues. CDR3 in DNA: TGTGCCAGCAGTGAAATTATGGCAGGGGGCAGGGAGACCCAGTACTTC. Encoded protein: CASSEIMAGGRETQYF.

This chain's CDR3 is CASSYSRDDSYEQYF. CDR3 DNA sequence: TGTGCCAGCAGTTACTCGAGGGACGATTCCTACGAGCAGTACTTC. The rearrangement uses TRBV6-5 and TRBJ2-7, with D perhaps given as TRBD1 or TRBD2 (5 bases each). Germline CDR1 is MNHEY and CDR2 is SVGAGI. The CDR3 contains 15 residues. V was shortened by 0 bases and J by 1 base, with 10 bases between the two germline ends.

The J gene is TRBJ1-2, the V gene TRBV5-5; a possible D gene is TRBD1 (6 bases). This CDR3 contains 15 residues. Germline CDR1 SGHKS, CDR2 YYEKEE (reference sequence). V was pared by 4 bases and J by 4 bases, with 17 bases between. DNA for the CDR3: TGTGCCAGCAGCCCCAGCGGGGGCACCTTCTATGGCTACACCTTC. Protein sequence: CASSPSGGTFYGYTF.

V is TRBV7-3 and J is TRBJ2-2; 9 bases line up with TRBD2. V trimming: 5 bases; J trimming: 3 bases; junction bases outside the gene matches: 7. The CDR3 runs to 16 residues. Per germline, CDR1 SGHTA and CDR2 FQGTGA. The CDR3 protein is CASSPAGTSHTGELFF. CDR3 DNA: TGTGCCAGCAGCCCGGCCGGGACTAGCCACACCGGGGAGCTGTTTTTT.

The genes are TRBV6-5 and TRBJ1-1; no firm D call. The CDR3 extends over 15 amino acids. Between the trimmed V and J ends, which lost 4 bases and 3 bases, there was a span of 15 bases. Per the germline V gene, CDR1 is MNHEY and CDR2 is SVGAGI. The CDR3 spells CASSLVTGWDTEAFF. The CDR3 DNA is TGTGCCAGCAGTTTAGTTACGGGGTGGGACACTGAAGCTTTCTTT.

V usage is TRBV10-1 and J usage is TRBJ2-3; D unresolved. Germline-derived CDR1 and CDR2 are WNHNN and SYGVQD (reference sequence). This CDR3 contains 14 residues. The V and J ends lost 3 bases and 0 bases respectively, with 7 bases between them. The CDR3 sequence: CASSDGRSTDTQYF. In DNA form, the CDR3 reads TGCGCCAGCAGTGATGGCAGGAGCACAGATACGCAGTATTTT.

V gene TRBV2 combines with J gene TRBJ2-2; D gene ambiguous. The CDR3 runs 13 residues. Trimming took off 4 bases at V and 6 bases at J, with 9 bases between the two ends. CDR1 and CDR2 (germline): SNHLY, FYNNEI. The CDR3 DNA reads TGTGCCAGCAGTGCTACGGATCCCGGGGAGCTGTTTTTT. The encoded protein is CASSATDPGELFF.

The CDR3 coding sequence is TGTGCCAGCAGTGAAAAGGCAGGGTGGCACGAGCAGTACTTC. This codes for CASSEKAGWHEQYF. The chain recombines TRBV6-1 with TRBJ2-7, with D perhaps matching TRBD1 (5 bases). The CDR3 extends over 14 amino acids. Per the germline V gene, CDR1 is MNHNS and CDR2 is SASEGT. Trimming took off 2 bases at V and 5 bases at J, with 13 bases between the two ends.

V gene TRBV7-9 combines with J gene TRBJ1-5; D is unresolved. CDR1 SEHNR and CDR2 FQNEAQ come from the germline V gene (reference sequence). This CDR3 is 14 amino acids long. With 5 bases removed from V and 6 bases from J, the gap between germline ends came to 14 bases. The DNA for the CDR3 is TGTGCCAGCAGCCTCGACCCCGGAAGTCAGCCCCAGCATTTT. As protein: CASSLDPGSQPQHF.

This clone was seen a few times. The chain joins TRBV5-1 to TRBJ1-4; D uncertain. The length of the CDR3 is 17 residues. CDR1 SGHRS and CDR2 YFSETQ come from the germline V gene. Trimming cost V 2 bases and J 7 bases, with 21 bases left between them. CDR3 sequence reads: CASSFLLGPGVGEKLFF. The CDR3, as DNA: TGCGCCAGCAGCTTCCTGCTGGGCCCCGGAGTAGGTGAAAAACTGTTTTTT.

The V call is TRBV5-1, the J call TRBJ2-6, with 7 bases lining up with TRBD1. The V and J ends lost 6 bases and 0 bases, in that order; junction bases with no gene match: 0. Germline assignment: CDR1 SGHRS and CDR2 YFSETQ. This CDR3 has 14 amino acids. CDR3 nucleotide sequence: TGCGCCAGCACAGGGGGCTCTGGGGCCAACGTCCTGACTTTC. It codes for CASTGGSGANVLTF.

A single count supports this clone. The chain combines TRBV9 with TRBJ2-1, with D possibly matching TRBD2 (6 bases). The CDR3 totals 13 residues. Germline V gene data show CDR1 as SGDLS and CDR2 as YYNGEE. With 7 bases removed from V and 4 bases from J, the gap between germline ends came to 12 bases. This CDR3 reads CASCTGTYNEQFF. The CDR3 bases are TGTGCCAGCTGCACCGGGACTTACAATGAGCAGTTCTTC. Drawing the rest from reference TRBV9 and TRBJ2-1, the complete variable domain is DSGVTQTPKHLITATGQRVTLRCSPRSGDLSVYWYQQSLDQGLQFLIQYYNGEERAKGNILERFSAQQFPDLHSELNLSSLELGDSALYFCASCTGTYNEQFFGPGTRLTVL.

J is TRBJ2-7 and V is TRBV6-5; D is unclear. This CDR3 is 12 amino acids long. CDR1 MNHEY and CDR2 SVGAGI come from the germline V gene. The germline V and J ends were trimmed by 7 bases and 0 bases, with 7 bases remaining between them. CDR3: CASTSLSYEQYF. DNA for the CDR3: TGTGCCAGCACATCTCTCTCCTACGAGCAGTACTTC.

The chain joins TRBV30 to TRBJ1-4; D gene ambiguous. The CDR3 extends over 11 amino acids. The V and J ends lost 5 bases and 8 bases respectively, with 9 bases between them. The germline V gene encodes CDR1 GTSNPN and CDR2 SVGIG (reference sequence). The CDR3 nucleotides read TGTGCCTGGGCCGGGTGGGAAAAACTGTTTTTT. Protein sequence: CAWAGWEKLFF.

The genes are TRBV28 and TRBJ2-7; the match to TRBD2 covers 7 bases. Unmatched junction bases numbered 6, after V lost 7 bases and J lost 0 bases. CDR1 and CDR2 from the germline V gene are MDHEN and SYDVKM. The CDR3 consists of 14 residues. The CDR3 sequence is CASTRAGFSYEQYF. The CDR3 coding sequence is TGTGCCAGCACCCGAGCGGGATTCTCCTACGAGCAGTACTTC. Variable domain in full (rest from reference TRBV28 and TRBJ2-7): DVKVTQSSRYLVKRTGEKVFLECVQDMDHENMFWYRQDPGLGLRLIYFSYDVKMKEKGDIPEGYSVSREKKERFSLILESASTNQTSMYLCASTRAGFSYEQYFGPGTRLTVT.

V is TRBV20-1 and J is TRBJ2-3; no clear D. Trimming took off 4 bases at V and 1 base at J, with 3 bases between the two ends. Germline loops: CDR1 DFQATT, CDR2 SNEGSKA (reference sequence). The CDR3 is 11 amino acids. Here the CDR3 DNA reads TGCAGTGCTATGCGCACAGATACGCAGTATTTT. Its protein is CSAMRTDTQYF.

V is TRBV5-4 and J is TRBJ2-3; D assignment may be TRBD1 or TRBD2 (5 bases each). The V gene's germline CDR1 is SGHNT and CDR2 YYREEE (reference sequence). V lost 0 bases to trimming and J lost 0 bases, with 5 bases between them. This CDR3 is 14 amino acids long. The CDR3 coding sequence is TGTGCCAGCAGCTTGGGGGACAGCACAGATACGCAGTATTTT. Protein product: CASSLGDSTDTQYF.

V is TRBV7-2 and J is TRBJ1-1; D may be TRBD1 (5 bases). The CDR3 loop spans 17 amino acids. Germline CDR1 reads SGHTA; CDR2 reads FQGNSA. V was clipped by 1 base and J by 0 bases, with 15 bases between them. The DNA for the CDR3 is TGTGCCAGCAGCTTAGGAGCGGGGGGAAGGTTGAACACTGAAGCTTTCTTT. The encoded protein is CASSLGAGGRLNTEAFF. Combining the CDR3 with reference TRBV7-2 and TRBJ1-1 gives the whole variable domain GAGVSQSPSNKVTEKGKDVELRCDPISGHTALYWYRQSLGQGLEFLIYFQGNSAPDKSGLPSDRFSAERTGGSVSTLTIQRTQQEDSAVYLCASSLGAGGRLNTEAFFGQGTRLTVV.

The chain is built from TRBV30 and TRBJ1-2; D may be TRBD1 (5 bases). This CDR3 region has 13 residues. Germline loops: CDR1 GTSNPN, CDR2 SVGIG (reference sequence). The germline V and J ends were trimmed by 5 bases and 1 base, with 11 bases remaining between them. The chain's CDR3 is CAWAGGDNYGYTF. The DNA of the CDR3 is TGTGCCTGGGCGGGGGGGGATAACTATGGCTACACCTTC.